This record concerns one T cell receptor beta chain sequence. CDR1 and CDR2 (germline): DFQATT, SNEGSKA (reference sequence). The CDR3 consists of 11 residues. The data are from a study of blood T cell repertoires in COVID-19. Study overall: Nucleic acid was either cDNA or gDNA, and it came from T cells, B-cell-depleted T cells, or PBMCs.

As processed by the authors: Reference gene primer amplification yielded estimated nucleated cell counts. Sequencing used immunoSEQ multiplex PCR; TCRdb keeps in-frame clones, though not all of them. V and J calls plus clone size are reproduced from that table; the DNA served to infer D and trimming. The repertoire has approximately 300,000 clones, more than 80% of them found once; the top ten carry around 6.8%. V usage is TRBV20-1 and J usage is TRBJ1-1; possibly TRBD1 for D (5 bases). The clonotype originates from a woman in her twenties or thirties with COVID-19, enrolled during active disease. Sequencing was performed on peripheral blood. CDR3 bases: TGCAGGCACGCTAGGGGCACTGAAGCTTTCTTT. This codes for CRHARGTEAFF.